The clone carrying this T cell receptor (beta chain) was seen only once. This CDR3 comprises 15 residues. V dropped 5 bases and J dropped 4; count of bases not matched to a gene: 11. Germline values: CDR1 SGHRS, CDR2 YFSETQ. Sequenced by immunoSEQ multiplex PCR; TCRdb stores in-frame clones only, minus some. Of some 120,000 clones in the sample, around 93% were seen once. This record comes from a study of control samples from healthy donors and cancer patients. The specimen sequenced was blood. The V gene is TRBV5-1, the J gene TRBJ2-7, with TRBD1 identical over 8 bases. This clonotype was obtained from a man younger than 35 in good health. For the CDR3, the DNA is TGCGCCAGCAGTAAGGGCGGGACAGGTGATTACGAGCAGTACTTC. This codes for CASSKGGTGDYEQYF.